One and the same sample provided the 4 T cell receptor beta chains below, sequenced in a study of blood T cells in healthy people across ages. Using a J-beta primer mix together with a sample-barcoded 5' primer, a second PCR was run for roughly 7 to 12 cycles. TCRdb re-derived calls from the 5' RACE reads in MiXCR, one entry per CDR3 protein. The table shows 550,000 to 650,000 distinct CDR3 sequences, with about 28% occurring only once. These data also formed part of another study, on T cells of mothers and their children.

The specimen sequenced was blood. Source of these receptors: a boy aged 2-9 years in good health.

This clonotype showed up just a few times. V and J are TRBV7-8 and TRBJ2-7; perhaps D is TRBD1 or TRBD2 (5 bases each). This CDR3 comprises 15 residues. V gave up 0 bases and J gave up 3 bases, with 12 bases separating them. Germline V gene sequence: CDR1 SGHVS, CDR2 FQNEAQ. The CDR3 sequence is CASSLADYGGYEQYF. In nucleotides, the CDR3 is TGTGCCAGCAGCTTAGCTGATTATGGGGGCTACGAGCAGTACTTC.

This clonotype was observed a few times. The rearrangement joins TRBV10-3 to TRBJ2-4; 9 bases line up with TRBD1. Germline V gene lookup returns CDR1 ENHRY and CDR2 SYGVKD. This CDR3 is 15 amino acids long. Germline trimming cut 4 bases from V and 2 bases from J; bases unmatched to any gene: 3. The DNA of the CDR3 is TGTGCCATCAGTGCGACAGGGGGGACCAAAAACATTCAGTACTTC. Protein: CAISATGGTKNIQYF.

The CDR3 DNA sequence: TGCGCCAGCAGCCCGGGATACAGCCTCCAGCCCCAGCATTTT. This encodes CASSPGYSLQPQHF. The chain recombines TRBV5-1 with TRBJ1-5; D gene unclear. With 4 bases removed from V and 7 bases from J, the gap between germline ends came to 15 bases. The CDR3 is 14 residues long. Germline V gives CDR1 SGHRS, CDR2 YFSETQ.

This clonotype was seen a single time. This chain connects TRBV11-2 to TRBJ1-1; 7 positions match TRBD1. CDR3 size: 15 residues. V lost 2 bases, J lost 4 bases, and 7 bases stayed unmatched. Germline V gene sequence: CDR1 SGHAT, CDR2 FQNNGV. CDR3 DNA: TGTGCCAGCAGCTTATGGCTAACAGGGGCCACTGAAGCTTTCTTT. This translates into CASSLWLTGATEAFF. Full variable domain (outside the CDR3, taken from reference TRBV11-2 and TRBJ1-1): EAGVAQSPRYKIIEKRQSVAFWCNPISGHATLYWYQQILGQGPKLLIQFQNNGVVDDSQLPKDRFSAERLKGVDSTLKIQPAKLEDSAVYLCASSLWLTGATEAFFGQGTRLTVV.